Listed below are T cell receptor beta chains from one sample, sequenced in a study of T-cell reconstitution after alpha-beta-depleted transplantation in children. TCRdb re-analysed the PCR reads in MiXCR, keeping a single row per CDR3 protein. The sample gives about 610,000 distinct CDR3 sequences, about 10% of which show up once; less than 5% is in the top ten. This specimen was PBMCs from the stem cell graft donor, taken from the stem cell graft. Receptor source: a human donor who donated a stem cell graft to a child with acute myeloid leukemia. CDR3s include the opening cysteine and the closing phenylalanine or tryptophan. The D gene is left open where the match is weak. A clone size is listed for some rows: how often the clone was seen (once, few, many), or a class if it is expanded.

J	D	V	size	DNA	CDR3
TRBJ2-3	NA	TRBV20-1	many	TGCAGTGCTAGAGATGTCTCTGTCACAGATACGCAGTATTTT	CSARDVSVTDTQYF
TRBJ2-5	TRBD1	TRBV20-1	few	TGCAGTGCGCGAGGGGACAGGGCCCACCAAGAGACCCAGTACTTC	CSARGDRAHQETQYF
TRBJ2-7	TRBD1	TRBV29-1	many	TGCAGCGTCGTGCCTACAGGGGGCGGGATACGAGGAGCGCGCGAGCAGTACTTC	CSVVPTGGGIRGAREQYF
TRBJ1-3	NA	TRBV20-1	NA	TGCAGTGCTAGACTTGCAACGGCTGGAAACACCATATATTTT	CSARLATAGNTIYF
TRBJ1-2	TRBD1	TRBV7-2	NA	TGTGCCAGCAGCTTAGCCTCCGGGACAGGGGGCCATGGCTACACCTTC	CASSLASGTGGHGYTF
TRBJ2-1	TRBD2	TRBV7-7	few	TGTGCTAGCAGCTTAGCGATAGCGGGGCTCAATGAGCAGTTCTTC	CASSLAIAGLNEQFF
TRBJ2-1	NA	TRBV20-1	NA	TGCTGTGCTGGACCTAGGAGCGGGCCTTCCTCCTACAATGAGCAGTTCTTC	CCAGPRSGPSSYNEQFF
TRBJ2-3	NA	TRBV11-2	NA	TGTGCCAGCAGCCCGGAGGGACGTACGAGCACAGATACGCAGTATTTT	CASSPEGRTSTDTQYF
TRBJ1-4	NA	TRBV5-1	many	TGCGCCAGCAGCCCCGCGGGGACACTAACTAATGAAAAACTGTTTTTT	CASSPAGTLTNEKLFF
TRBJ2-1	NA	TRBV6-5	many	TGTGCCAGCAGTTATACAGGGAAGTACAATGAGCAGTTCTTC	CASSYTGKYNEQFF
TRBJ2-7	TRBD2	TRBV9	NA	TGTGCCAGCAGCGGAACGCAGGGAGGGAGAGAGCAGTACTTC	CASSGTQGGREQYF
TRBJ2-3	TRBD2	TRBV4-2	NA	TGTGCCAGCAGCCAAGAATGGACTAGCTTGGGAGATACGCAGTATTTT	CASSQEWTSLGDTQYF
TRBJ2-1	NA	TRBV6-2/TRBV6-3	many	TGTGCCAGCAGTTACGACCCGACGGTTAGCTCCTACAATGAGCAGTTCTTC	CASSYDPTVSSYNEQFF
TRBJ2-7	NA	TRBV7-9	NA	TGTGCCAGCAGCTTAGCAGGGTTCGCCTACGAGCAGTACTTC	CASSLAGFAYEQYF
TRBJ1-1	NA	TRBV3-1	many	TGTGCCAGCAGCCTTAAGGGGTTGGCTTTCTTT	CASSLKGLAFF
TRBJ2-5	NA	TRBV7-2	NA	TGTGCCAGCAGCTCCCTCCTCGGTGGGGAGACCCAGTACTTC	CASSSLLGGETQYF
TRBJ2-7	NA	TRBV7-2	NA	TGTGCCAGCAGCAACCGTAAGGGTGAGCAGTACTTC	CASSNRKGEQYF
TRBJ2-3	TRBD2	TRBV7-2	NA	TGTGCCAGCAGCTGGGGACTAGAACGTTCGGATACGCAGTATTTT	CASSWGLERSDTQYF
TRBJ1-6	NA	TRBV27	many	TGTGCCAGCAGCTTCGGAGATTCACCCCTCCACTTT	CASSFGDSPLHF
TRBJ1-5	NA	TRBV6-4	NA	TGTGCCAGCAGCCTGGAGGGGTGCAATCAGCCCCAGCATTTT	CASSLEGCNQPQHF
TRBJ2-7	TRBD2	TRBV7-2	few	TGTGCCAGCAGCAACGGACTAGCGGGGTCGTACGAGCAGTACTTC	CASSNGLAGSYEQYF
TRBJ2-2	TRBD2	TRBV7-2	NA	TGTGCCAGCAGCTACACTAGCGCACAGAACACCGGGGAACTGTTTTTT	CASSYTSAQNTGELFF
TRBJ2-1	NA	TRBV20-1	many	TGCAGTGCTGACATCAGGGACAAGGTGTCTGATGAGCAGTTCTTC	CSADIRDKVSDEQFF
TRBJ2-1	NA	TRBV20-1	many	TGCAGTGCTAGATCCGCTCTTGGCGAGACACTCTCCTACAATGAGCAGTTCTTC	CSARSALGETLSYNEQFF
TRBJ1-2	NA	TRBV14	few	TGTGCCAGCAGCCTTTTACCCCAAGGGGGGGGAAGTGTCAGCTACACCTTC	CASSLLPQGGGSVSYTF
TRBJ2-1	NA	TRBV20-1	many	TGCAGTGCTTCATACAATGAGCAGTTCTTC	CSASYNEQFF
TRBJ1-2	NA	TRBV30	NA	TGTGCCTTATCATACGGAGACTATGGCTACACCTTC	CALSYGDYGYTF
TRBJ2-3	TRBD1	TRBV28	few	TGTGCCAGCAGGTCGGGACAGGGGTTTTATACGCAGTATTTT	CASRSGQGFYTQYF
TRBJ1-1	NA	TRBV5-1	many	TGCGCCAGCAGCGTCTCGACAGTGAACACTGAAGCTTTCTTT	CASSVSTVNTEAFF
TRBJ2-3	NA	TRBV20-1	many	TGCAGTGCCCTTGGGGCTGCGCGGGTAGATACGCAGTATTTT	CSALGAARVDTQYF
TRBJ2-1	TRBD1	TRBV7-3	many	TGTGCCAGCAGCTTAAATCGGGACAGGCCGTATGAGCAGTTCTTC	CASSLNRDRPYEQFF
TRBJ2-3	TRBD2	TRBV6-1	many	TGTGCCAGCAGTATAGCGGGAGCCCCCACAGATACGCAGTATTTT	CASSIAGAPTDTQYF
TRBJ2-1	NA	TRBV2	NA	TGTGCCAGCAGTGAACGGTTAGCTAAAGGGAATGAGCAGTTCTTC	CASSERLAKGNEQFF
TRBJ2-1	TRBD2	TRBV29-1	many	TGCAGCGTTGTAATTATTGCGGGAGCGTTACTCGATGAGCAGTTCTTC	CSVVIIAGALLDEQFF
TRBJ2-1	TRBD2	TRBV12-3/TRBV12-4	NA	TGTGCCAGCAGTTTCGAACTAGCGGGATTTCCGCAGTTCTTC	CASSFELAGFPQFF
TRBJ1-4	NA	TRBV11-2	few	TGTGCCAGCAGCTTAGATCTGCCCAAATGGGGTGAAAAACTGTTTTTT	CASSLDLPKWGEKLFF
TRBJ2-1	NA	TRBV18	NA	TGTGCCAGCTCCACCGGGTCTAACAATGAGCAGTTCTTC	CASSTGSNNEQFF
TRBJ2-3	TRBD2	TRBV29-1	NA	TGCAGCGTTGAAAAAACCGGAGCGGGGGGAGCCGCAGATACGCAGTATTTT	CSVEKTGAGGAADTQYF
TRBJ2-7	TRBD2	TRBV6-1	few	TGTGCCAGCAGTCGTATTAGCGGGAGGGCCGGTAACGAGCAGTACTTC	CASSRISGRAGNEQYF
TRBJ2-5	TRBD2	TRBV10-3	NA	TGTGCCATCAGTGAAAGACTAGCGGGCCAACAAGAGACCCAGTACTTC	CAISERLAGQQETQYF
TRBJ2-5	NA	TRBV20-1	NA	TGCAGTGCTAGAGCAGAGGTCCCAGAAACCCAGTACTTC	CSARAEVPETQYF
TRBJ1-2	NA	TRBV10-2	NA	TGCGCCAGCAGTGAGTCGGGGGCCTATGGCTACACCTTC	CASSESGAYGYTF
TRBJ2-5	NA	TRBV12-5	NA	TGTGCTAGTGGTTTGTCGACCCTGGGGGAGACCCAGTACTTC	CASGLSTLGETQYF
TRBJ1-2	NA	TRBV4-3	few	TGCGCCAGCAGCCAAGATAGTGGAGCAGGGTCCAACTATGGCTACACCTTC	CASSQDSGAGSNYGYTF
TRBJ2-7	NA	TRBV27	few	TGTGCCAGCAGTTCCCTCTCATGGGGCAGTCCCGAGCAGTACTTC	CASSSLSWGSPEQYF
TRBJ2-1	NA	TRBV30	NA	TGTGCCTGGGGCCGCAGGAATTGGGGCAATGAGCAGTTCTTC	CAWGRRNWGNEQFF
TRBJ1-1	NA	TRBV5-1	many	TGCGCCAGCAGCTTGGCAGGGAACACTGAAGCTTTCTTT	CASSLAGNTEAFF
TRBJ1-5	NA	TRBV5-1	few	TGCGCCAGCAGCTTGGGAATTAGCAATCAGCCCCAGCATTTT	CASSLGISNQPQHF